The clone carrying this T cell receptor beta chain was seen repeatedly, ten times or more. Its matching antigen is unknown. This specimen belongs to a study of glioma-infiltrating T cells. Study-level points and caveats: Very few CDR3 sequences were shared between tissue and blood. Non-neoplastic patients had below-expected tissue-blood divergence, while all gliomas exceeded expectation.

CDR3 length equals 17 residues. Germline CDR1 is SGDLS and CDR2 is YYNGEE. V was shortened by 0 bases and J by 0 bases, with 13 bases between the two germline ends. Using RNA template, CDR3s of TCR alpha and beta were amplified with iRepertoire arm-PCR. For one-step reverse transcription and amplification, roughly 95-450 ng of tissue mRNA or PBMC total RNA was used. TCRdb independently ran MiXCR on the multiplex PCR reads; one entry per CDR3 protein. Of approximately 90,000 distinct CDR3 sequences listed, 23% are singletons. Material for sequencing was glioma tissue, nonneoplastic brain tissue, or PBMCs (not recorded which). The receptor's source is a human donor with low-grade glioma or glioblastoma, undergoing nonglioma brain surgery, or in good health (not recorded which). The V and J genes are TRBV9 and TRBJ1-3; D remains ambiguous. The CDR3 here is CASSVGVGLRSGNTIYF. CDR3 sequence (DNA): TGTGCCAGCAGCGTAGGTGTAGGACTGCGCTCTGGAAACACCATATATTTT.